A selection of T cell receptor beta chains follows, all from one sample in a study of shared clonotypes between healthy human individuals. TCRdb keeps only in-frame clones here, not all; method: immunoSEQ multiplex PCR. This table holds around 2.3 million clones, around 95% found once. The source material was naive CD4+ T cells sorted from blood. The receptors come from a man aged 18-30 years in good health. CDR3s include the opening cysteine and the closing phenylalanine or tryptophan. A D gene is named only where the DNA matches it firmly. Only part of the rows carry a size: once, few, many, or a class if the clone is expanded.

d_gene	abundance	v_gene	j_gene	CDR3aa	CDR3nt
TRBD2	NA	TRBV5-4	TRBJ2-7	CASSQGLAGEGEQYF	TGTGCCAGCAGCCAGGGACTAGCGGGGGAGGGCGAGCAGTACTTC
NA	NA	TRBV5-6	TRBJ1-1	CASSFRSRNTEAFF	TGTGCCAGCAGCTTCCGCAGCAGGAACACTGAAGCTTTCTTT
NA	NA	TRBV19	TRBJ2-7	CASSIVKGKSSYEQYF	TGTGCCAGTAGTATAGTAAAGGGGAAAAGCTCCTACGAGCAGTACTTC
NA	NA	TRBV30	TRBJ2-5	CAWSVGGFQYF	TGTGCCTGGAGTGTAGGGGGGTTCCAGTACTTC
NA	once	TRBV18	TRBJ2-1	CASSGQGSNEQFF	TGTGCCAGCTCAGGTCAGGGCTCCAATGAGCAGTTCTTC
NA	NA	TRBV19	TRBJ2-1	CASMGTASSYNEQFF	TGTGCCAGTATGGGGACGGCGAGCTCCTACAATGAGCAGTTCTTC
TRBD1	NA	TRBV11-2	TRBJ2-7	CASSKNRGSDEQYF	TGTGCCAGCAGCAAGAACAGGGGATCGGACGAGCAGTACTTC
NA	NA	TRBV6-6	TRBJ1-2	CASSTTGIYGYTF	TGTGCCAGCAGTACCACAGGGATCTATGGCTACACCTTC
TRBD2	NA	TRBV7-9	TRBJ2-3	CASSLRLAATDTQYF	TGTGCCAGCAGCCTGAGACTAGCGGCAACAGATACGCAGTATTTT
TRBD1	NA	TRBV6-5	TRBJ1-1	CASSPGLTGGVAFF	TGTGCCAGCAGCCCCGGTTTAACAGGGGGGGTAGCTTTCTTT